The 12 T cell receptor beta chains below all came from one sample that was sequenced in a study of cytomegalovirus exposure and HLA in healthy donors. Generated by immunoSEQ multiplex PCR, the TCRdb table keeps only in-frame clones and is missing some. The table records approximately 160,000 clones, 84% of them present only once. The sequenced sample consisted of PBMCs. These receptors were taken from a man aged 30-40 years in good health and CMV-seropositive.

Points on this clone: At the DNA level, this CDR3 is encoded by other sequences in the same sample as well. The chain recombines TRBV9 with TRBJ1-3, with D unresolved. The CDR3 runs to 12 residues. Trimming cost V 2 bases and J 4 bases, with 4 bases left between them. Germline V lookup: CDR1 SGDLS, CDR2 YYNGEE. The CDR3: CASSVRGNTIYF. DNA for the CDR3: TGTGCCAGCAGCGTTCGGGGAAACACCATATATTTT.

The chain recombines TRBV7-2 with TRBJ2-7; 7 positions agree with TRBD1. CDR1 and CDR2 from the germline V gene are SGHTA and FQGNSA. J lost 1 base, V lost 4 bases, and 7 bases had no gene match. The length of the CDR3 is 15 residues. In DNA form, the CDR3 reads TGTGCCAGCAGCTCCCGGGACAGCTTGTCCTACGAGCAGTACTTC. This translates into CASSSRDSLSYEQYF. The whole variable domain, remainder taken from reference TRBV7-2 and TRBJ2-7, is GAGVSQSPSNKVTEKGKDVELRCDPISGHTALYWYRQSLGQGLEFLIYFQGNSAPDKSGLPSDRFSAERTGGSVSTLTIQRTQQEDSAVYLCASSSRDSLSYEQYFGPGTRLTVT.

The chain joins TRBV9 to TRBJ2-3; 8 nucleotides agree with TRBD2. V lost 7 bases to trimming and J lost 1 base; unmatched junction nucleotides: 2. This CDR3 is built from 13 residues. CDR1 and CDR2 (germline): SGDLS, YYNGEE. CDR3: CASGRGGTDTQYF. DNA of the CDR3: TGTGCCAGCGGGCGGGGGGGCACAGATACGCAGTATTTT. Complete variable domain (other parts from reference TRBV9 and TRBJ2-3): DSGVTQTPKHLITATGQRVTLRCSPRSGDLSVYWYQQSLDQGLQFLIQYYNGEERAKGNILERFSAQQFPDLHSELNLSSLELGDSALYFCASGRGGTDTQYFGPGTRLTVL.

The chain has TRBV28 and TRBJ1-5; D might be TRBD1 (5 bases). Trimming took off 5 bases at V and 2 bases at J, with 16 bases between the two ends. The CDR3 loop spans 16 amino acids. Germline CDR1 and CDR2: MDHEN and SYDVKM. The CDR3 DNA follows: TGTGCCAGCAGTCCCTGGTCGGGGGGGGGCAATCAGCCCCAGCATTTT. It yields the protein CASSPWSGGGNQPQHF.

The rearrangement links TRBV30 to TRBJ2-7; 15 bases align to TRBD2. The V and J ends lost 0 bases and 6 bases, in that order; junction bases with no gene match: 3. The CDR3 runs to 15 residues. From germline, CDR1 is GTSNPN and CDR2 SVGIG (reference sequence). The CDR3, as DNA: TGTGCCTGGAGTGTATCGGGACTAGCGGGGGGCGAGCAGTACTTC. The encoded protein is CAWSVSGLAGGEQYF.

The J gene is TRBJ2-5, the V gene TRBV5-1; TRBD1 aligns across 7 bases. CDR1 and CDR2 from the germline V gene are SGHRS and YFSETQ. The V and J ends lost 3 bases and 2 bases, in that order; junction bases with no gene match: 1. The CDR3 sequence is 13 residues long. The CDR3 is CASSWDRQETQYF. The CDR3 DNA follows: TGCGCCAGCAGCTGGGACAGACAAGAGACCCAGTACTTC.

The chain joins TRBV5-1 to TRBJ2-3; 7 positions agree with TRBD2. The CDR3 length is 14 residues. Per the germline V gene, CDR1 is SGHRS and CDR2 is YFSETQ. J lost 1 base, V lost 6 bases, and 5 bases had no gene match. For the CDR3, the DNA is TGCGCCAGCACTCGGGGGGACGGCACAGATACGCAGTATTTT. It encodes CASTRGDGTDTQYF.

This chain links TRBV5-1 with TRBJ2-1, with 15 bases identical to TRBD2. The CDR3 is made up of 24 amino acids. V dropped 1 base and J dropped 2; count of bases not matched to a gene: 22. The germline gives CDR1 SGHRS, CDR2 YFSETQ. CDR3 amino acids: CASSLPPGNRLPGLAGGTYNEQFF. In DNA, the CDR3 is TGCGCCAGCAGCTTGCCCCCTGGGAATCGGTTGCCGGGACTAGCGGGGGGAACCTACAATGAGCAGTTCTTC.

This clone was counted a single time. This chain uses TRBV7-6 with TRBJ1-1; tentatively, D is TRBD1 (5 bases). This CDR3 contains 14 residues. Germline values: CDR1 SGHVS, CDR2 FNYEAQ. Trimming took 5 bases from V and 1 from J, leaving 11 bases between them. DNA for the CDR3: TGTGCCAGCAGCGGACAACCGGAGAACACTGAAGCTTTCTTT. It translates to CASSGQPENTEAFF.

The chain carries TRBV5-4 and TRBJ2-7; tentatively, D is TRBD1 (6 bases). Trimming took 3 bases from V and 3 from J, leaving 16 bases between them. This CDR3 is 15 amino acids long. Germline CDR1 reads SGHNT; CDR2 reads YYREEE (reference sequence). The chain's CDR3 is CASSSAEQGGYEQYF. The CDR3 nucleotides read TGTGCCAGCAGCTCGGCCGAACAGGGTGGCTACGAGCAGTACTTC. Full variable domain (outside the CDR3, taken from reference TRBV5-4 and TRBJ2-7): ETGVTQSPTHLIKTRGQQVTLRCSSQSGHNTVSWYQQALGQGPQFIFQYYREEENGRGNFPPRFSGLQFPNYSSELNVNALELDDSALYLCASSSAEQGGYEQYFGPGTRLTVT.

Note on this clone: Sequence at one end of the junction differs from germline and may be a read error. The CDR3 DNA sequence: TGCGCCAGCAGCCCCCAAGCGGGGGGCTCCCACGAGCAGTACTTC. Its protein product is CASSPQAGGSHEQYF. This sequence joins TRBV4-1 and TRBJ2-7, with TRBD2 matching over 9 bases. Germline values: CDR1 MGHRA, CDR2 YSYEKL. There are 15 residues in the CDR3.

The CDR3 spells CASSLWGTSGRSYSYEQYF. The CDR3 DNA follows: TGTGCCAGCAGTTTATGGGGGACTAGCGGGAGGTCGTATTCCTACGAGCAGTACTTC. The chain joins TRBV28 to TRBJ2-7, with 15 bases identical to TRBD2. Germline loops: CDR1 MDHEN, CDR2 SYDVKM. The CDR3 is 19 residues long. Unmatched junction bases numbered 7, after V lost 0 bases and J lost 1 base.